This TCR beta chain was retrieved from a study of T-cell reconstitution after alpha-beta-depleted transplantation in children. Study conclusions and caveats: At the one-year point after transplant, T-cell counts and TCRbeta diversity were found to come mostly from T cells that had been newly produced. It was surviving recipient T cells and thymic progenitors that gave some patients high TCRbeta diversity at day 60. At around two months after transplant, the alpha-beta T cells were reportedly derived from several hundred expanded clones that came from non-depleted graft cells.

TCRbeta library preparation incorporated unique molecular identifiers. From the PCR reads, TCRdb called clonotypes with MiXCR, one entry per CDR3 protein. The sample contains more than 400,000 distinct CDR3 sequences, more than 9.5% of which appear only once. This clonotype has at least ten counts. Its specificity is unknown. This receptor was taken from a female patient aged 2-9 years who had a stem cell transplant for aplastic anemia, so the T cells may come from the graft donor. The sample consisted of PBMCs, mostly from graft donor cells, taken 180 days after TCRalphabeta/CD19-depleted stem cell transplant.

The CDR3 spells CASSGTGTLTSTDTQYF. The CDR3 DNA is TGTGCCAGCAGCGGGACAGGGACTCTTACTAGCACAGATACGCAGTATTTT. The V call is TRBV21-1, the J call TRBJ2-3; the table names TRBD1, a call not compared with the DNA. TRBV21-1 is a recognized pseudogene. The CDR3 loop spans 17 amino acids.